These 4 T cell receptor beta chains originate from one sample sequenced in a study of low-dose radiotherapy and immunotherapy resistance in tumors. cDNA synthesis used a TRAV/TRBV-specific primer set for both chains. A constant-region primer paired with the V-primer adapter amplified TCRs over about 19 PCR cycles. Via MiXCR, TCRdb re-called the reads, giving one row per CDR3 protein. The data contain tens of thousands of distinct CDR3 sequences, over 15% of them seen just once; the ten biggest clones take up roughly 2.8%. Time point: before trial treatment. The material was PBMCs, obtained before treatment. Source of these receptors: a male donor with prostate cancer.

In its sample, this clonotype was seen many times. V usage is TRBV21-1 and J usage is TRBJ2-7; TRBD1 is the table's D call and was not checked against the DNA. TRBV21-1 is annotated as a pseudogene. The CDR3 spans 13 residues. CDR3 bases: TGTGCCAGCGAGGGGGGTGACTCCTACGAGCAGTACTTC. This translates into CASEGGDSYEQYF.

This clonotype was counted ten times or more. This chain uses TRBV11-3 with TRBJ1-1, with a tentative D call TRBD1 (5 bases). CDR1 SGHNT and CDR2 YENEEA come from the germline V gene. V lost 0 bases, J lost 4 bases, and 6 bases lay in between. This CDR3 contains 13 residues. The CDR3 DNA reads TGTGCCAGCAGCTTAGACGGGGCCACTGAAGCTTTCTTT. This gives the protein CASSLDGATEAFF.

This clonotype appeared many times. V and J are TRBV30 and TRBJ2-7; 9 nucleotides align to TRBD1. CDR3 size: 13 residues. V was clipped by 3 bases and J by 7 bases; unmatched bases: 7. The V gene's germline CDR1 is GTSNPN and CDR2 SVGIG (reference sequence). The CDR3 loop reads CAWRGDRVGEQYF. CDR3 nucleotides: TGTGCCTGGAGAGGGGACAGGGTCGGGGAGCAGTACTTC.

At least ten counts were recorded for this clonotype. J is TRBJ1-1 and V is TRBV5-1; a possible D gene is TRBD1 (5 bases). The CDR3 has 15 amino acids. The germline CDR1 and CDR2 sequences are SGHRS and YFSETQ. V lost 6 bases and J 1 base, leaving 16 bases between the germline ends. The CDR3 spells CASNWGGATNTEAFF. Written as DNA, the CDR3 is TGCGCCAGCAACTGGGGTGGGGCCACGAACACTGAAGCTTTCTTT. The full variable domain, in which reference TRBV5-1 and TRBJ1-1 provide the parts outside the CDR3, is KAGVTQTPRYLIKTRGQQVTLSCSPISGHRSVSWYQQTPGQGLQFLFEYFSETQRNKGNFPGRFSGRQFSNSRSEMNVSTLELGDSALYLCASNWGGATNTEAFFGQGTRLTVV.